A selection of T cell receptor beta chains follows, all from one sample in a study of cytomegalovirus exposure and HLA in healthy donors. Here immunoSEQ multiplex PCR was the method, and the copy in TCRdb shows in-frame clones only, minus some. Reported are approximately 58,000 clones; the ten largest clones contain 3.6%. Sequencing input: PBMCs. Source of these receptors: a woman aged 18-35 years in good health and CMV-seronegative. Each CDR3 is given with its conserved first and last residue. Each record gives: V gene, J gene, D gene, CDR3 protein, CDR3 DNA. D genes are given only for firm matches.

>TRBV6-5|TRBJ2-7|TRBD2
CASSGLAGEQYF
TGTGCCAGCAGTGGACTAGCGGGCGAGCAGTACTTC
>TRBV11-2|TRBJ1-2|-
CASSLAGRGRAYGYTF
TGTGCCAGCAGCTTAGCCGGAAGAGGCAGGGCCTATGGCTACACCTTC
>TRBV2|TRBJ2-7|TRBD1
CASSERGQGAIVYEQYF
TGTGCCAGCAGTGAAAGGGGGCAGGGGGCGATCGTTTACGAGCAGTACTTC
>TRBV5-1|TRBJ2-1|TRBD2
CASSPSGGLYNEQFF
TGCGCCAGCAGCCCTAGCGGGGGGCTTTACAATGAGCAGTTCTTC
>TRBV6-1|TRBJ2-7|TRBD1
CAITIEDRVYEQYF
TGTGCCATCACTATAGAGGACAGGGTCTACGAGCAGTACTTC
>TRBV5-7|TRBJ2-7|-
CASRMLESAYEQYF
TGTGCCAGCAGGATGCTAGAGAGCGCCTACGAGCAGTACTTC
>TRBV27|TRBJ1-1|-
CASSPGGTEAFF
TGTGCCAGCAGTCCCGGGGGGACTGAAGCTTTCTTT
>TRBV5-1|TRBJ2-3|-
CASSSTGEADKQYF
TGCGCCAGCAGCTCTACAGGGGAGGCAGATAAGCAGTATTTT
>TRBV5-1|TRBJ1-1|-
CASSLTTSNTEAFF
TGCGCCAGCAGCTTGACGACTTCGAACACTGAAGCTTTCTTT
>TRBV29-1|TRBJ2-1|TRBD2
CSVDEAGVANEQFF
TGCAGCGTTGATGAGGCGGGAGTCGCCAATGAGCAGTTCTTC
>TRBV9|TRBJ2-3|-
CASSVESGTDTQYF
TGTGCCAGCAGCGTAGAGTCCGGGACAGATACGCAGTATTTT
>TRBV29-1|TRBJ2-1|-
CSVDKRASSYNEQFF
TGCAGCGTTGATAAGAGGGCGTCCTCCTACAATGAGCAGTTCTTC
>TRBV29-1|TRBJ1-1|-
CSGGQTNTEDFF
TGCAGCGGTGGACAGACCAACACTGAAGATTTCTTT
>TRBV29-1|TRBJ2-5|TRBD2
CSAAYLAGGPSETQYF
TGCAGCGCCGCATACCTAGCGGGGGGTCCCTCGGAGACCCAGTACTTC
>TRBV19|TRBJ1-2|TRBD1
CASSRLRDSPFEGYTF
TGTGCCAGTAGCCGGCTCCGGGACAGTCCCTTTGAGGGCTACACCTTC
>TRBV30|TRBJ1-2|TRBD1
CAWVRDSNYGYTF
TGTGCCTGGGTTCGGGACAGCAACTATGGCTACACCTTC
>TRBV25-1|TRBJ2-5|TRBD2
CASSSPGLAGGQETQYF
TGTGCCAGCAGTAGTCCAGGGCTAGCGGGGGGCCAAGAGACCCAGTACTTC
>TRBV15|TRBJ1-6|TRBD1
CATSIPRGPSPLHF
TGTGCCACCAGCATCCCCAGGGGGCCCTCACCCCTCCACTTT
>TRBV19|TRBJ1-2|TRBD1
CASSPTGTGHGYTF
TGTGCCAGTAGCCCCACCGGGACAGGACATGGCTACACCTTC
>TRBV5-4|TRBJ2-4|TRBD2
CASSLAGGPVLNIQYF
TGTGCCAGCAGCTTGGCGGGAGGGCCGGTTCTAAACATTCAGTACTTC
>TRBV10-1|TRBJ2-3|-
CASSDGGIGTDTQYF
TGCGCCAGCAGTGATGGCGGGATCGGCACAGATACGCAGTATTTT
>TRBV4-2|TRBJ1-1|-
CASSQDTVNTEAFF
TGTGCCAGCAGCCAGGATACAGTGAACACTGAAGCTTTCTTT
>TRBV30|TRBJ1-5|-
CAWSVKQKNQPQHF
TGTGCCTGGAGTGTCAAACAGAAGAATCAGCCCCAGCATTTT
>TRBV4-1|TRBJ1-3|-
CASSSGAGGMADTIYF
TGCGCCAGCAGCAGCGGGGCGGGGGGGATGGCTGACACCATATATTTT
>TRBV20-1|TRBJ2-7|-
CSAAGSYEQYF
TGCAGTGCTGCGGGATCCTACGAGCAGTACTTC
>TRBV5-1|TRBJ1-5|-
CASVSRREGVGNQPQHF
TGCGCCAGCGTAAGCCGACGGGAGGGAGTTGGCAATCAGCCCCAGCATTTT
>TRBV4-2|TRBJ1-3|-
CASSQDFSEYSGNTIYF
TGTGCCAGCAGCCAAGACTTCAGCGAGTACTCTGGAAACACCATATATTTT
>TRBV15|TRBJ2-1|TRBD2
CATSTRGMGNEQFF
TGTGCCACCAGCACGCGGGGGATGGGGAATGAGCAGTTCTTC
>TRBV29-1|TRBJ1-1|TRBD1
CSGAQGTNTEAFF
TGCAGCGGCGCACAGGGGACGAACACTGAAGCTTTCTTT
>TRBV4-1|TRBJ2-2|-
CASSQREYANTGELFF
TGCGCCAGCAGCCAACGGGAATACGCGAACACCGGGGAGCTGTTTTTT
>TRBV2|TRBJ1-1|TRBD1
CASSGIVQGKVKAFF
TGTGCCAGCAGTGGGATAGTACAGGGGAAGGTGAAGGCTTTCTTT
>TRBV18|TRBJ2-3|-
CASSQSDTDTQYF
TGTGCCAGCTCCCAATCAGACACAGATACGCAGTATTTT
>TRBV29-1|TRBJ2-4|-
CSVGIGVKNIQYF
TGCAGCGTTGGTATCGGGGTCAAAAACATTCAGTACTTC